Shown below are 21 T cell receptor beta chains from a single sample sequenced in a study of T cell repertoires in cytomegalovirus infection. Each CDR3 protein gets one entry after TCRdb re-called the reads with MiXCR. This sample yields over 100,000 distinct CDR3 sequences, of which approximately 16% are seen a single time; 6.5% to 9.5% belongs to the top ten. The sequenced sample consisted of PBMCs. The source of these receptors is a human donor in good health (CMV status not recorded). Some clones in this sample may be carry-over from other donors' samples.

The V gene is TRBV7-3, the J gene TRBJ2-1; TRBD1 agrees at 7 bases. J lost 8 bases, V lost 4 bases, and 8 bases had no gene match. This CDR3 is 14 amino acids long. Germline V gene sequence: CDR1 SGHTA, CDR2 FQGTGA. CDR3 DNA sequence: TGTGCCAGCAGCTCCGGAAAGGGGGCCCATGAGCAGTTCTTC. This encodes CASSSGKGAHEQFF. Filled out from reference TRBV7-3 and TRBJ2-1, the complete variable domain reads GAGVSQTPSNKVTEKGKYVELRCDPISGHTALYWYRQSLGQGPEFLIYFQGTGAADDSGLPNDRFFAVRPEGSVSTLKIQRTERGDSAVYLCASSSGKGAHEQFFGPGTRLTVL.

This clonotype was counted a few times. The rearrangement links TRBV5-4 to TRBJ1-1, with 7 bases fitting TRBD1. Germline loops: CDR1 SGHNT, CDR2 YYREEE (reference sequence). The J segment lost 5 bases and the V segment lost 1 base, leaving 8 bases of the junction unmatched. The CDR3 is made up of 15 amino acids. The CDR3 here is CASSLLAGGGTEAFF. For the CDR3, the DNA is TGTGCCAGCAGCTTGTTGGCAGGGGGAGGGACTGAAGCTTTCTTT.

The rearrangement links TRBV28 to TRBJ1-4; 7 nucleotides align to TRBD1. The CDR3 has 18 residues. From germline, CDR1 is MDHEN and CDR2 SYDVKM. V lost 3 bases, J lost 0 bases, and 10 bases stayed unmatched. Here the CDR3 reads CASSLLFGGGTTNEKLFF. The CDR3 DNA follows: TGTGCCAGCAGTTTGTTGTTTGGAGGGGGCACAACTAATGAAAAACTGTTTTTT.

There are a few counts of this clonotype. CDR3 sequence (DNA): TGTGCCAGCAGCTTAGGACAGAGGGCCGGGGTGCAGTACTTC. This translates into CASSLGQRAGVQYF. V usage is TRBV7-2 and J usage is TRBJ2-7, with D possibly called TRBD1 or TRBD2 (5 bases each). The germline V gene has CDR1 SGHTA and CDR2 FQGNSA. The V gene lost 1 base and the J gene lost 9 bases, with 16 bases spanning the gap. The CDR3 is 14 residues long. Based on the CDR3 plus reference TRBV7-2 and TRBJ2-7, the full variable domain is GAGVSQSPSNKVTEKGKDVELRCDPISGHTALYWYRQSLGQGLEFLIYFQGNSAPDKSGLPSDRFSAERTGGSVSTLTIQRTQQEDSAVYLCASSLGQRAGVQYFGPGTRLTVT.

This clonotype appeared a few times. The rearrangement uses TRBV20-1 and TRBJ1-1; maybe TRBD1 (5 bases). This CDR3 is 12 amino acids long. Looked up from germline, CDR1 is DFQATT and CDR2 is SNEGSKA (reference sequence). The ends were cut back, 2 bases at V and 1 base at J, with 5 bases in the middle. The CDR3 region has the DNA TGCAGTGCTAGACAGGGGAACACTGAAGCTTTCTTT. As protein: CSARQGNTEAFF.

The chain recombines TRBV20-1 with TRBJ2-7; 9 bases align to TRBD2. Unmatched junction bases numbered 5, after V lost 0 bases and J lost 2 bases. This CDR3 spans 15 amino acids. Per the germline V gene, CDR1 is DFQATT and CDR2 is SNEGSKA (reference sequence). Written as DNA, the CDR3 is TGCAGTGCTAGAGATCCCAGCGGGGGGCCCTACGAGCAGTACTTC. This translates into CSARDPSGGPYEQYF.

This clonotype was recorded at least ten times. The rearrangement links TRBV7-2 to TRBJ2-5, with 15 nucleotides matching TRBD2. Germline V gene lookup returns CDR1 SGHTA and CDR2 FQGNSA. With V trimmed by 1 base and J by 6 bases, 3 bases remained unmatched. The CDR3 has 16 amino acids. CDR3 bases: TGTGCCAGCAGCTTAGGGACTAGCGGGGGGGGAAAGACCCAGTACTTC. This translates into CASSLGTSGGGKTQYF.

This clonotype was picked up a small number of times. The J gene is TRBJ2-5, the V gene TRBV5-4; TRBD1 agrees at 9 bases. The CDR3 is 14 residues long. V gave up 3 bases and J gave up 2 bases; unmatched junction bases: 2. Germline assignment: CDR1 SGHNT and CDR2 YYREEE (reference sequence). CDR3 bases: TGTGCCAGCAGCTCGACAGGGGGGCAAGAGACCCAGTACTTC. Translation gives CASSSTGGQETQYF.

The V and J genes are TRBV5-1 and TRBJ2-5; D remains ambiguous. Germline lookup yields CDR1 SGHRS and CDR2 YFSETQ. V lost 0 bases, J lost 5 bases, and 11 bases lay in between. The CDR3 length is 14 residues. In DNA form, the CDR3 reads TGCGCCAGCAGCTTGGAGGGTCAAGCCGAGACCCAGTACTTC. Translated: CASSLEGQAETQYF.

The V and J genes are TRBV29-1 and TRBJ1-3; the D is unclear. The ends were cut back, 5 bases at V and 0 bases at J, with 8 bases in the middle. The CDR3 has 13 residues. The germline V gene has CDR1 SQVTM and CDR2 ANQGSEA. The CDR3 region has the DNA TGCAGCGTTATCGGTGGCTCTGGAAACACCATATATTTT. It specifies CSVIGGSGNTIYF.

This clonotype was found many times. This chain joins TRBV11-2 and TRBJ2-1, with 10 bases lining up with TRBD1. Germline V gives CDR1 SGHAT, CDR2 FQNNGV. V lost 1 base to trimming and J lost 9 bases; unmatched junction nucleotides: 12. The CDR3 totals 17 residues. The CDR3 is CASSLASPWTGGPEQFF. CDR3 in DNA: TGTGCCAGCAGCTTAGCCTCTCCGTGGACAGGGGGACCTGAGCAGTTCTTC.

J is TRBJ2-1 and V is TRBV20-1; 7 nucleotides match TRBD2. Germline values: CDR1 DFQATT, CDR2 SNEGSKA (reference sequence). The CDR3 is 15 amino acids. The trim removed 3 bases at V and 4 bases at J, leaving 9 bases unmatched. The CDR3 DNA reads TGCAGTGCTAGGGAGCGGGGATCGGCATACAATGAGCAGTTCTTC. Amino acids: CSARERGSAYNEQFF.

This clonotype has a count of ten or more. The V call is TRBV25-1, the J call TRBJ1-6; weak D call: TRBD1 (5 bases). This CDR3 contains 13 residues. V dropped 4 bases and J dropped 9 bases, with 10 bases sitting between them. The germline V gene encodes CDR1 MGHDK and CDR2 SYGVNS. CDR3 bases: TGTGCCAGCAGTGCCCGGGACTCTTCACCCCTCCACTTT. Protein: CASSARDSSPLHF.

The chain joins TRBV29-1 to TRBJ2-3; D uncertain. V lost 0 bases and J lost 4, with 2 bases in between. Germline V gives CDR1 SQVTM, CDR2 ANQGSEA. The CDR3 totals 11 residues. CDR3 nucleotides: TGCAGCGTTGAAGAGGCAGATACGCAGTATTTT. Translated: CSVEEADTQYF.

This clonotype has a count of ten or more. The chain uses TRBV12-3 or TRBV12-4 and TRBJ1-1, with a tentative D call TRBD1 (6 bases). The CDR3 length is 12 residues. The ends were cut back, 4 bases at V and 11 bases at J, with 14 bases in the middle. The CDR3 coding sequence is TGTGCCAGCAGTTCTAACAGGGTCTTCGCTTTCTTT. Its translation is CASSSNRVFAFF.

This clonotype was seen ten or more times. This chain connects TRBV6-6 to TRBJ1-1; a possible D gene is TRBD1 (5 bases). This CDR3 contains 16 residues. V lost 7 bases to trimming and J lost 1 base, with 19 bases between them. Germline values: CDR1 MNHNY, CDR2 SVGAGI (reference sequence). The CDR3 coding sequence is TGTGCCAGCACAAAAAACCCTGGACAATCGAACACTGAAGCTTTCTTT. This codes for CASTKNPGQSNTEAFF.

Only a few counts were recorded for this clonotype. The V and J genes are TRBV20-1 and TRBJ1-1; TRBD1 matches 9 bases. The CDR3 consists of 14 residues. CDR1 is DFQATT, CDR2 SNEGSKA, per germline (reference sequence). The trim removed 0 bases at V and 11 bases at J, leaving 10 bases unmatched. The CDR3 DNA sequence: TGCAGTGCTAGAGAGGGACAGGGAAAAGATGGTGCTTTCTTT. Translated: CSAREGQGKDGAFF.

This clonotype came up many times. The chain combines TRBV7-4 with TRBJ1-1; D is perhaps TRBD1 (6 bases). The germline V gene encodes CDR1 SGHVT and CDR2 SQSDAQ. Between the trimmed V and J ends, which lost 1 base and 0 bases, there was a span of 12 bases. CDR3 length equals 16 residues. CDR3 amino acids: CASSLVRGALNTEAFF. The CDR3 coding sequence is TGTGCCAGCAGCTTAGTGCGGGGGGCTCTGAACACTGAAGCTTTCTTT.

The J gene is TRBJ2-1, the V gene TRBV20-1, with 8 positions matching TRBD2. CDR1 and CDR2 from the germline V gene are DFQATT and SNEGSKA (reference sequence). V shed 1 base and J 8 bases; nucleotides not matched to a gene: 7. The CDR3 runs 14 residues. The CDR3 protein is CSARAAGARDEQFF. Here the CDR3 DNA reads TGCAGTGCTAGAGCAGCGGGGGCTAGGGATGAGCAGTTCTTC.

This clonotype was counted between two and nine times. This chain links TRBV19 with TRBJ2-3, with D possibly matching TRBD2 (6 bases). Trimming pared 6 bases from V and 5 bases from J, leaving 18 bases between. The CDR3 is 15 residues long. CDR1 and CDR2 (germline): LNHDA, SQIVND (reference sequence). The CDR3, as DNA: TGTGCCAGTAGGGGCTGGAGGGGCGACATAGATACGCAGTATTTT. It is translated as CASRGWRGDIDTQYF.

This clonotype came up many times. This chain connects TRBV7-3 to TRBJ2-1; 9 bases are a match to TRBD2. The germline gives CDR1 SGHTA, CDR2 FQGTGA. V lost 5 bases to trimming and J lost 9 bases; unmatched junction nucleotides: 14. The CDR3 contains 16 residues. DNA for the CDR3: TGTGCCAGCAGCCCCCTAGCGGGGAACGAAGTCGGTGAGCAGTTCTTC. Translation gives CASSPLAGNEVGEQFF.